This TCR beta chain was retrieved from a study of blood T cell repertoires in COVID-19. Original processing notes: Amplification of reference gene primers provided the estimated nucleated cell counts. The assay was immunoSEQ multiplex PCR, and TCRdb's table has in-frame clones only and misses some. The V and J calls and clone size were taken over from that table, and D and trimming were inferred from the DNA. The sample shows a few hundred thousand clones, 70% to 90% of them seen only once. This receptor was obtained from a woman in her forties or fifties with COVID-19, enrolled during active disease. Source material: peripheral blood.

The CDR3 region has the DNA TGCGCCAGCAGCCCCGGGACTCGGGCCAATGAGCAGTTCTTC. As protein: CASSPGTRANEQFF. The rearrangement links TRBV4-3 to TRBJ2-1, with D possibly matching TRBD2 (6 bases). This CDR3 spans 14 amino acids. Germline values: CDR1 LGHNA, CDR2 YSLEER. V shed 4 bases and J shed 6 bases, with 13 bases lying between them.